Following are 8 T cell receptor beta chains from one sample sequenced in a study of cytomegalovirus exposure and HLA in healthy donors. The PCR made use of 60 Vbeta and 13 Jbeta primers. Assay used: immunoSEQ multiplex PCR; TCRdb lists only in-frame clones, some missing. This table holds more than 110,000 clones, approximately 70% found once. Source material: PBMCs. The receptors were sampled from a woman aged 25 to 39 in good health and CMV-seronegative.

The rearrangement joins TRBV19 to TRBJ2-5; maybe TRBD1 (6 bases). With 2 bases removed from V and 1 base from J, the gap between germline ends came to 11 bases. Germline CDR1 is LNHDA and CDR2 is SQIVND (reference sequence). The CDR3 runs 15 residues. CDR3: CASSIRGWFQETQYF. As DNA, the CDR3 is TGTGCCAGTAGTATAAGGGGGTGGTTCCAAGAGACCCAGTACTTC.

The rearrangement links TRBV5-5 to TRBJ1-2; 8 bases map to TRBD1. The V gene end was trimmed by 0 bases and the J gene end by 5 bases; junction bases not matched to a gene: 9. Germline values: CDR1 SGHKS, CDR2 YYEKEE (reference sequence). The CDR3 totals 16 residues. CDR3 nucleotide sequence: TGTGCCAGCAGCTTGGGAGGCGTGGACAGGGATTATGGCTACACCTTC. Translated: CASSLGGVDRDYGYTF.

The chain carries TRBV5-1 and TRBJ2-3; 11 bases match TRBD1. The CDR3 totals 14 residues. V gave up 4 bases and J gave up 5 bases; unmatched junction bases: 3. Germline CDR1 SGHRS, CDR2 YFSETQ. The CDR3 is CASSVGQGVDTQYF. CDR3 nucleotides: TGCGCCAGCAGCGTGGGACAGGGGGTAGATACGCAGTATTTT.

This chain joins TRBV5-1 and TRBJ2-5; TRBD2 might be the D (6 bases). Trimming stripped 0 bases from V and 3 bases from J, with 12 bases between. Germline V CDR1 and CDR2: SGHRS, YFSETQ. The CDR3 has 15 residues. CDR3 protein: CASSLAGREEETQYF. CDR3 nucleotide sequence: TGCGCCAGCAGCTTGGCCGGCAGGGAGGAAGAGACCCAGTACTTC.

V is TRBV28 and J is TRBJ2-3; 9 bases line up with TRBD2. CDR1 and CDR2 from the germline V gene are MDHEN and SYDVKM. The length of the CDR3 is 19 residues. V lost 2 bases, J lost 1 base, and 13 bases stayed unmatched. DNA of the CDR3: TGTGCCAGCAGTTTACCTTCGCCCCTAGCGGGAACACGCACAGATACGCAGTATTTT. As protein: CASSLPSPLAGTRTDTQYF.

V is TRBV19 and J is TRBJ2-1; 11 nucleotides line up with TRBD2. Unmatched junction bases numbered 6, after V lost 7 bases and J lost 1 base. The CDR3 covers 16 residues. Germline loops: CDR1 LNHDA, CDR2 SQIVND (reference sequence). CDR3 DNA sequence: TGTGCCAGTACCCACCGACTAGCGGGGTCCTACAATGAGCAGTTCTTC. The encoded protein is CASTHRLAGSYNEQFF.

The CDR3 DNA follows: TGTGCCAGTAGTAGGAGGGAGGGCCGAGCTGAGCAGTTCTTC. It codes for CASSRREGRAEQFF. This chain joins TRBV19 and TRBJ2-1, with 7 bases fitting TRBD2. The CDR3 runs 14 residues. CDR1 and CDR2 from the germline V gene are LNHDA and SQIVND (reference sequence). Trimming cost V 4 bases and J 9 bases; bases outside gene matches: 9.

CDR3: CASSEKEGRLSGNTIYF. The CDR3 DNA reads as TGTGCCAGCAGTGAAAAGGAGGGCCGCCTTTCTGGAAACACCATATATTTT. This chain connects TRBV2 to TRBJ1-3; D gene ambiguous. The germline V gene has CDR1 SNHLY and CDR2 FYNNEI. Trimming shortened V by 2 bases and J by 1 base, and 15 bases separated the two germline ends. CDR3 length: 17 amino acids.